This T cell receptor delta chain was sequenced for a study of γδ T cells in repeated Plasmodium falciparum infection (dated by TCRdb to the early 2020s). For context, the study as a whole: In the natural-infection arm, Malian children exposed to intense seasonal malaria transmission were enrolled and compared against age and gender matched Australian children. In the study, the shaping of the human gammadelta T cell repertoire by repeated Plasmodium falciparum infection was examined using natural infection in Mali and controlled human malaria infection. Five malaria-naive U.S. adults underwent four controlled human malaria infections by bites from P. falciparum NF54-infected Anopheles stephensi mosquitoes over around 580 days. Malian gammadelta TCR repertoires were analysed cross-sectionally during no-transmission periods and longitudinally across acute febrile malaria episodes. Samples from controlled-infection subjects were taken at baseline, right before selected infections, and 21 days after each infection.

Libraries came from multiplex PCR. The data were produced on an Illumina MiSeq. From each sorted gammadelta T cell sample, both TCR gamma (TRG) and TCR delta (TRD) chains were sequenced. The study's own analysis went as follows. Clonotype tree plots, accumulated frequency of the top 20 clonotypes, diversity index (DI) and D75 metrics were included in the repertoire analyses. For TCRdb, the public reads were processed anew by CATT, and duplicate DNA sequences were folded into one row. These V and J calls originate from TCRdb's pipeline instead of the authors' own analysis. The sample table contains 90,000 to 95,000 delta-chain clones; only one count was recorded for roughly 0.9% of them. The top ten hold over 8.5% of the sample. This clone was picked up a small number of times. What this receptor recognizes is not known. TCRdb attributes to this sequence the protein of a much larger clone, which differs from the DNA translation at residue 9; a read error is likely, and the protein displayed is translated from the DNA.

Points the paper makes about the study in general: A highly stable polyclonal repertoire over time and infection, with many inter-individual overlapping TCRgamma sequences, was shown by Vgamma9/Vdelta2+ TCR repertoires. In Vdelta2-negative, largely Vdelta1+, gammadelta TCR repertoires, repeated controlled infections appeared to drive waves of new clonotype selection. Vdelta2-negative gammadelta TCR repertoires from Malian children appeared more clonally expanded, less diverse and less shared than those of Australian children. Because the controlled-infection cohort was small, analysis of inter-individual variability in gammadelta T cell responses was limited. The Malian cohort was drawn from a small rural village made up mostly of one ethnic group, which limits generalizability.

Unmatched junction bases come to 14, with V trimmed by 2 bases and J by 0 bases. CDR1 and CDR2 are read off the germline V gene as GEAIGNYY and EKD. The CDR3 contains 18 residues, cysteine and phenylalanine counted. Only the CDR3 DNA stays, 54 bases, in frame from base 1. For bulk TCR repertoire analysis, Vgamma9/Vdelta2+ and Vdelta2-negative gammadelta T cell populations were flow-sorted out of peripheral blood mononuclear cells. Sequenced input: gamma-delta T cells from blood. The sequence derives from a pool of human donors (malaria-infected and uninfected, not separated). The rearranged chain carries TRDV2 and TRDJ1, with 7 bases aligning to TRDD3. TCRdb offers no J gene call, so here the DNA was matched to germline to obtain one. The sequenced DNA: TGTGCCTGTGACAGTTTGCTGGGGGGTACCCCGTACACCGATAAACTCATCTTT. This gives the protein CACDSLLGGTPYTDKLIF.